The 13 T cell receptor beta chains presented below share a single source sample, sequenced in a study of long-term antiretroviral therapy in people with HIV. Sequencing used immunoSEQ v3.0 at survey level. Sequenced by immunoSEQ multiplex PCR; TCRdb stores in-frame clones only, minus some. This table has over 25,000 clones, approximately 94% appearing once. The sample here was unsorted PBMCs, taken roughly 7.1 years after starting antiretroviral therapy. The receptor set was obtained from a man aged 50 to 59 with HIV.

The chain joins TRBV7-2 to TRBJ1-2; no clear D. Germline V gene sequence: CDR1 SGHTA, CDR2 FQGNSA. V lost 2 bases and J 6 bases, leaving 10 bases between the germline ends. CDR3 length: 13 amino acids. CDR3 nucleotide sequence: TGTGCCAGCAGCTTATCATTGGCCGATGGCTACACCTTC. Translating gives CASSLSLADGYTF.

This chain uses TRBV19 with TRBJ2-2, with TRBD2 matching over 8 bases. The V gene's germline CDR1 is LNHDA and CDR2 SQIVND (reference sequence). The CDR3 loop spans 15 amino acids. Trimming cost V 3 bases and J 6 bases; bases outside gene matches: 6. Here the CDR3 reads CASSIDGGGAGELFF. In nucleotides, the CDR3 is TGTGCCAGTAGTATTGACGGGGGGGGAGCCGGGGAGCTGTTTTTT.

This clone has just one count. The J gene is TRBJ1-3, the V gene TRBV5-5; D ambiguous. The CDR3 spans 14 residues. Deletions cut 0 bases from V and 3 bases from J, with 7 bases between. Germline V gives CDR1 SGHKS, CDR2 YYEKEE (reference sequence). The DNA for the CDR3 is TGTGCCAGCAGCTTGGGGGCCGTTGGAAACACCATATATTTT. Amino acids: CASSLGAVGNTIYF. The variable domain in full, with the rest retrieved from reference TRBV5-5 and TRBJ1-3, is DAGVTQSPTHLIKTRGQQVTLRCSPISGHKSVSWYQQVLGQGPQFIFQYYEKEERGRGNFPDRFSARQFPNYSSELNVNALLLGDSALYLCASSLGAVGNTIYFGEGSWLTVV.

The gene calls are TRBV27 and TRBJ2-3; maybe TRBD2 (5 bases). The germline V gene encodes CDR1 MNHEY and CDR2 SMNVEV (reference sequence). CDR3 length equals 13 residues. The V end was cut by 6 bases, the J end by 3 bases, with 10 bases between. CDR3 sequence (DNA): TGTGCCAGCAGCCGGGAAGGAACAGATACGCAGTATTTT. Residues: CASSREGTDTQYF.

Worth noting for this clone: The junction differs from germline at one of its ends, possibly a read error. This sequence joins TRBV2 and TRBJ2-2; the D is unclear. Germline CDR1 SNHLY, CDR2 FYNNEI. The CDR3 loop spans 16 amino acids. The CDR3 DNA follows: TGTGCCAGCAGTGAGAGGCCCATAGGAGACACCAGGGAGCTGTTTTTT. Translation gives CASSERPIGDTRELFF. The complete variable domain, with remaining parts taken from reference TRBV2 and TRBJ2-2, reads EPEVTQTPSHQVTQMGQEVILRCVPISNHLYFYWYRQILGQKVEFLVSFYNNEISEKSEIFDDQFSVERPDGSNFTLKIRSTKLEDSAMYFCASSERPIGDTRELFFGEGSRLTVL.

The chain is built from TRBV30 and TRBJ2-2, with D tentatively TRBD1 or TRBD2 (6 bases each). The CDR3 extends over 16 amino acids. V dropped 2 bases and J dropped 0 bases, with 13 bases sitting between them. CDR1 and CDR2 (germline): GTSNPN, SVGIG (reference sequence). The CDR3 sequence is CAWSFPGAPNTGELFF. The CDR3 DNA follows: TGTGCCTGGAGTTTCCCGGGGGCGCCGAACACCGGGGAGCTGTTTTTT.

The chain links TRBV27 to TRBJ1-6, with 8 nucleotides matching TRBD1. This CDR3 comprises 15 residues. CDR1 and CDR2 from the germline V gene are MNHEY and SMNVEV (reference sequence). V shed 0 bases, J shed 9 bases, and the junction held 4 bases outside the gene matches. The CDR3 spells CASSLSLTGGSPLHF. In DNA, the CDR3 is TGTGCCAGCAGTTTATCCCTCACAGGGGGTTCACCCCTCCACTTT.

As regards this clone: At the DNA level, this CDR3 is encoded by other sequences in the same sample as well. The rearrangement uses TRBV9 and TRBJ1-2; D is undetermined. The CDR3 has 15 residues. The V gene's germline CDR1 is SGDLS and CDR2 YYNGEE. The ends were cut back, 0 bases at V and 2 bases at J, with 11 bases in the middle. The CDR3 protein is CASSVASGSNYGYTF. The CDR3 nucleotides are TGTGCCAGCAGCGTAGCTAGCGGGTCAAACTATGGCTACACCTTC.

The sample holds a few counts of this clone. The CDR3 nucleotides read TGTGCCAGCAGCTCCACCGGGACAGGGGCCGGATACGAGCAGTACTTC. Amino acids: CASSSTGTGAGYEQYF. The chain links TRBV13 to TRBJ2-7, with 10 positions matching TRBD1. Germline-derived CDR1 and CDR2 are PRHDT and FYEKMQ (reference sequence). This CDR3 has 16 amino acids. The V and J ends lost 4 bases and 4 bases, in that order; junction bases with no gene match: 10.

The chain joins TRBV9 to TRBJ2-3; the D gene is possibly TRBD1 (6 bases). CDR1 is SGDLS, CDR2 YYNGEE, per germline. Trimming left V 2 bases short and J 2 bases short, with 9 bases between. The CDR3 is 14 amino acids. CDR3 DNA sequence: TGTGCCAGCAGCGTTTCAGGGGTCACAGATACGCAGTATTTT. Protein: CASSVSGVTDTQYF.

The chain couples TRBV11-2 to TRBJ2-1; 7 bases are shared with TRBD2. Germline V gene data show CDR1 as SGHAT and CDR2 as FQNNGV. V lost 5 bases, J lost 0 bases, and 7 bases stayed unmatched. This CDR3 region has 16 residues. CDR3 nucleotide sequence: TGTGCCAGCAGCCTTTGGGAGGGGAGCTCCTACAATGAGCAGTTCTTC. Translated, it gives CASSLWEGSSYNEQFF.

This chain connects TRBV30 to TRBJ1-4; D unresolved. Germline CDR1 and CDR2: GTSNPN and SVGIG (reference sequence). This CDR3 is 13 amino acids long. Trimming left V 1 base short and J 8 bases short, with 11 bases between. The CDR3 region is CAWSAITAEKLFF. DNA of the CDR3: TGTGCCTGGAGTGCGATTACAGCGGAAAAACTGTTTTTT.

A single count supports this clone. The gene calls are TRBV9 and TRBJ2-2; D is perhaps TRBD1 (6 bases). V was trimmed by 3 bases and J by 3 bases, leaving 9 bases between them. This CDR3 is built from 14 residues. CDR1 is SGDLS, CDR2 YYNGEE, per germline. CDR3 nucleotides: TGTGCCAGCAGCGCCGGGACATACACCGGGGAGCTGTTTTTT. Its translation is CASSAGTYTGELFF.